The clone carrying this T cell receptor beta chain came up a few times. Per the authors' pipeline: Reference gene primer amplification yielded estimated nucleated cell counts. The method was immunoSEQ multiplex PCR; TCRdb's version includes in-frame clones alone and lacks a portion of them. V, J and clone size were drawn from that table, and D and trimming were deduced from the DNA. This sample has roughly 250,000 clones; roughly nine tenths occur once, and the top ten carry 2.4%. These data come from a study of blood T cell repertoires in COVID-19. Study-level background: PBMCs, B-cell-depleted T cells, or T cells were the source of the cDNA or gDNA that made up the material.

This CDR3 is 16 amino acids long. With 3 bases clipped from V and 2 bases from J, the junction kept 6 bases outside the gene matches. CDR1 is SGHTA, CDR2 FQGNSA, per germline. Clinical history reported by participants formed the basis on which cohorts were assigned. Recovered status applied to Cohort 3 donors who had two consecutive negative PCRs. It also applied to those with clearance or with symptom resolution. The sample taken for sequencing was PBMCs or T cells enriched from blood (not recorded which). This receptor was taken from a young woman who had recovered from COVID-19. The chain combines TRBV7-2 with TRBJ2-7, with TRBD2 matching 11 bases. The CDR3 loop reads CASSFPSGGPTYEQYF. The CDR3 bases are TGTGCCAGCAGCTTCCCTAGCGGGGGGCCGACCTACGAGCAGTACTTC.